This TCR beta chain is from a study of cytotoxic CD8 clonotypes in ibrutinib-treated CLL. The wider study: Patient counts were roughly 10 relapsed/refractory, some 14 treatment-naive and 17 to 18 IGHV unmutated. After a median of about six years, 14 patients stayed remitted and some 12 progressed; responses had been partial in some 24 and complete in 2. Response samples were drawn at a median of about eleven months of treatment, range 6 to 36.

With regard to this clone: The antigen is not known.

With 3 bases removed from V and 0 bases from J, the gap between germline ends came to 9 bases. The CDR3 has 16 amino acids. CDR1 and CDR2 from the germline V gene are SGHDN and FVKESK. Only in-frame clones appear in the TCRdb table, and some are missing; sequencing was by immunoSEQ multiplex PCR. The sample shows tens of thousands of clones, roughly 69% of them seen only once. Overall study results and limits: T-cell clonality at baseline went above that of age-matched healthy donors and rose and fell with circulating CD8+ T-cell counts.

Sequences were derived from PBMCs, sampled at disease progression, from a patient treated with ibrutinib. The rearrangement joins TRBV14 to TRBJ2-6; D is uncertain. This TCR came from a human donor with chronic lymphocytic leukemia. The DNA for the CDR3 is TGTGCCAGCAGCCAGGTGTGGTCCTCTGGGGCCAACGTCCTGACTTTC. It specifies CASSQVWSSGANVLTF.